This TCR beta chain was observed in a study of control samples from healthy donors and cancer patients (dated by TCRdb to about 2020). Regarding this clone: Its antigen is currently not known. Per-base qualities were not stored, and no clone one base away is much larger.

The receptor library was made with the immunoSEQ multiplex PCR assay. Held by TCRdb, this immuneACCESS table contains in-frame sequences only and omits some clones. Under half of the omission traces to an unresolved V gene where checked; the cause of the rest is unknown. The sample table holds 80,000 to 100,000 clones, of which roughly 92% were seen once. Around 2.8% of the sample lies in the top ten. Including cysteine and phenylalanine, the CDR3 has 17 amino acids. The entry retains the CDR3 DNA only, 51 bases that are in frame from base 1. V is reduced by 2 bases and J by 2 bases, leaving a spacing of 15 bases between them. Per the germline V gene, KGHSH is the CDR1 and LQKENI is the CDR2.

The V and J genes are TRBV18 and TRBJ1-4; the D gene remains uncertain. The clonotype was recovered from a human donor in good health. The donor label of this sample is uncertain. Sequenced: blood. The DNA reads TGTGCCAGCTCACCAGCCGGTAGGACGTTTACTAATGAAAAACTGTTTTTT. It translates to CASSPAGRTFTNEKLFF.